This T cell receptor (beta chain) was recorded in a study of Ad26.COV2.S vaccination and SARS-CoV-2 variants. The study, taken as a whole, reports: Whether participants received vaccine or placebo, their non-spike TCR breadth was similar. Among vaccine recipients, spike-specific TCR breadth exceeded that of placebo recipients.

As for this clone: Its antigen remains unidentified.

Treatment described: roughly 19 received Ad26.COV2.S at low or high dose, single or two shots; roughly 5 received placebo; per-sample allocation not given. Collection of the samples took place on day 63 after the first injection of vaccine or placebo. The V gene lost 6 bases and the J gene lost 2 bases, with 15 bases spanning the gap. Germline V lookup: CDR1 LNHDA, CDR2 SQIVND (reference sequence). CDR3 size: 15 residues. Data came from immunoSEQ multiplex PCR; TCRdb stores just in-frame clones and leaves some out. The sample includes 320,000 or so clones, roughly 88% of them seen just once. The rearrangement uses TRBV19 and TRBJ2-3; D is perhaps TRBD2 (6 bases). This TCR derives from a person aged 18-60 years who received the Ad26.COV2.S COVID-19 vaccine or a placebo. This sample comprised peripheral blood, obtained in a trial of Ad26.COV2.S vaccine versus placebo. CDR3 sequence (DNA): TGTGCCAGTAGGAACCGGGACTCTAACACAGATACGCAGTATTTT. It encodes CASRNRDSNTDTQYF.